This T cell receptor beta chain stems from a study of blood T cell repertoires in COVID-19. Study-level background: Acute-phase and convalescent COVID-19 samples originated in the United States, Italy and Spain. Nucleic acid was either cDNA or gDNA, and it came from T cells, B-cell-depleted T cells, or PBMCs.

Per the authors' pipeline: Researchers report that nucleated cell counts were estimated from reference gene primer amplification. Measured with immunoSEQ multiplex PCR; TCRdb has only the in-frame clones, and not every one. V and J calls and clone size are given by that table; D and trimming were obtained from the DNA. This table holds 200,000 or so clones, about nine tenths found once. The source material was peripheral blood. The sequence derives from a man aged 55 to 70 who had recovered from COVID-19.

The CDR3 DNA sequence: TGTGCCAGCAGTCTCCAGGGGGTTATCGATGAGCAGTTCTTC. Encoded protein: CASSLQGVIDEQFF. J is TRBJ2-1 and V is TRBV6-5, with 7 bases lining up with TRBD1. The CDR3 contains 14 residues. Germline V gives CDR1 MNHEY, CDR2 SVGAGI. V trimming: 5 bases; J trimming: 8 bases; junction bases outside the gene matches: 9.